The present T cell receptor beta chain was sequenced within a study of blood T cell repertoires in COVID-19. Study-level background: The samples span acute and convalescent COVID-19 from the United States, Italy and Spain. The cDNA or gDNA used as material had been derived from T cells, B-cell-depleted T cells, or PBMCs.

The junction had 12 bases not matched to a gene; V was cut back by 3 bases and J by 9 bases. The CDR3 runs to 15 residues. The germline V gene encodes CDR1 WNHNN and CDR2 SYGVQD (reference sequence). This clone occurred a few times. Source study methods: Nucleated cell counts were estimated from reference gene primer amplification. Profiling relied on immunoSEQ multiplex PCR, and the TCRdb table lists in-frame clones only, not all of them. The D gene and trimming were derived from the DNA, and the V and J assignments and clone size from that table. This sample has some 150,000 clones, with approximately 85% found just once.

Sequenced input: peripheral blood. The rearrangement links TRBV10-1 to TRBJ2-7; TRBD2 agrees at 9 bases. This receptor was identified in a woman aged 60-75 years with COVID-19, enrolled during active disease. The CDR3 sequence is CASSDSSGMSTTQYF. CDR3 bases: TGCGCCAGCAGTGATTCTAGCGGGATGTCTACGACGCAGTACTTC.